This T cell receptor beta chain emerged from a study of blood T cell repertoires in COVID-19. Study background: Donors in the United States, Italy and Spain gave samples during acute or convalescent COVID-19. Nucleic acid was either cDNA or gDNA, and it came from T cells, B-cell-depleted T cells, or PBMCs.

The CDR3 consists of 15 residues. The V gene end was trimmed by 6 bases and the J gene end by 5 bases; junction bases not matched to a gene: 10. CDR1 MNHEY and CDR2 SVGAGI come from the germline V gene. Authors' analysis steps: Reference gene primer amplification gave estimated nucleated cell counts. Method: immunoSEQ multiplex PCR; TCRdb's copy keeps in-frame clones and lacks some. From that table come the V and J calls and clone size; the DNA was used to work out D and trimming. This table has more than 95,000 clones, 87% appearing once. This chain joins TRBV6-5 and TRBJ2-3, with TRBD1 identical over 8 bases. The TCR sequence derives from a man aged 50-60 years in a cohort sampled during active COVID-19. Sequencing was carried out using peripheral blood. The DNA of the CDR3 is TGTGCCAGCAGGGAGGAGACAGGGGCGGGAGATACGCAGTATTTT. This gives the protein CASREETGAGDTQYF.